This T cell receptor beta chain was captured in a study of PD-1 blockade in classical Hodgkin lymphoma. General study results and limits: As was reported, newly diagnosed patients showed lower baseline TCR diversity than healthy donors did. The baseline diversity of complete responders showed similarity to that of newly diagnosed patients. While CD8+ TCR diversity did not rise significantly by C4D1, CD4+ TCR diversity did.

After autologous stem cell transplantation all patients relapsed, and prior brentuximab vedotin exposure differed between cohorts. When best responses were assessed, they were complete response, partial response or progressive disease. This clone was seen once. What it binds is not known. Trimming took off 7 bases at V and 5 bases at J, with 12 bases between the two ends. The CDR3 totals 12 residues. Germline V lookup: CDR1 SGHNT, CDR2 YYREEE (reference sequence). TCRdb keeps only in-frame clones here, not all; method: immunoSEQ multiplex PCR. The sample consists of fewer than 15,000 clones, more than 70% of them appearing once.

The gene calls are TRBV5-4 and TRBJ1-1, with D perhaps matching TRBD1 (5 bases). The TCR sequence derives from a human donor with classical Hodgkin lymphoma. The source was peripheral blood mononuclear cells (PBMCs), collected at baseline. The CDR3 bases are TGTGCCAGCGGGGGTGGGGCGACTGAAGCTTTCTTT. This translates into CASGGGATEAFF.